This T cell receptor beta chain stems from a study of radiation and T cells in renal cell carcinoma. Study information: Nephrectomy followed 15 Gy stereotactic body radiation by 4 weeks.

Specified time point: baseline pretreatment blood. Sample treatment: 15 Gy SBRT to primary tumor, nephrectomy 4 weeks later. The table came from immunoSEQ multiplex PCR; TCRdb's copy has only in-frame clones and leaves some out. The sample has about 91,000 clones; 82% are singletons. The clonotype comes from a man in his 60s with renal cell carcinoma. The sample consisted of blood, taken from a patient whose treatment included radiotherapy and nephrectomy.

The CDR3 DNA follows: TGTGCCAGCTGCCGACAACTGGGGACTACCTACGAGCAGTACTTC. Its translation: CASCRQLGTTYEQYF. The V call is TRBV28, the J call TRBJ2-7; 7 positions match TRBD2. CDR1 is MDHEN and CDR2 is SYDVKM in the germline V gene. Trimming cost V 8 bases and J 2 bases; bases outside gene matches: 12. The CDR3 sequence is 15 residues long.